This TCR beta chain comes out of a study of blood T cell repertoires in COVID-19. About the research overall: The analysed material was cDNA or gDNA that came from T cells, B-cell-depleted T cells, or PBMCs.

Per the original methods: Reference gene primer amplification gave nucleated cell count estimates. Assay used: immunoSEQ multiplex PCR; TCRdb lists only in-frame clones, some missing. That table furnishes V, J and clone size, whereas the DNA furnished D and trimming. The table records about 76,000 clones, 90% of them present only once. The length of the CDR3 is 17 residues. With V trimmed by 0 bases and J by 4 bases, 9 bases remained unmatched. Germline-derived CDR1 and CDR2 are SGDLS and YYNGEE. This clonotype was obtained from a man aged 45-65 years with acute or convalescent COVID-19. Source material: peripheral blood. The V call is TRBV9, the J call TRBJ2-7; 11 bases line up with TRBD2. CDR3 region: CASSVGPGLAALYEQYF. CDR3 sequence (DNA): TGTGCCAGCAGCGTAGGGCCGGGACTAGCGGCCCTTTACGAGCAGTACTTC. The variable domain in full, with the rest retrieved from reference TRBV9 and TRBJ2-7, is DSGVTQTPKHLITATGQRVTLRCSPRSGDLSVYWYQQSLDQGLQFLIQYYNGEERAKGNILERFSAQQFPDLHSELNLSSLELGDSALYFCASSVGPGLAALYEQYFGPGTRLTVT.